The clone carrying this TCR beta chain showed up just a few times. Its antigen remains unknown. These data originate in a study of blood T cells in healthy people across ages. About the research overall: Using template switching, researchers captured about one barcoded beta molecule for each two T cells. Study outcomes and limitations: Naive T cell percentage strongly correlated with TCR beta diversity.

The CDR3 is 15 amino acids. With a J-beta primer mix and a sample-barcoded 5' primer, a second PCR ran roughly 6 to 12 cycles. Every cDNA was tagged by a template-switch adaptor with 12 random nucleotides. Using its own MiXCR run on the 5' RACE reads, TCRdb lists one record per CDR3 protein. The table shows 550,000 to 800,000 distinct CDR3 sequences, with over 20% occurring only once. The J gene is TRBJ2-5, the V gene TRBV21-1; the DNA was not used to check the table's D call, TRBD2. The end of the DNA aligns better with TRBJ2-7, so the J call may be wrong. TRBV21-1 is reported as a pseudogene. Sample: blood. This receptor was obtained from a man in his 70s in good health. The CDR3 DNA reads TGTGCCAGCAGCAGCCTAGCGGGACTCTCCTACGAGCAGTACTTC. Its protein product is CASSSLAGLSYEQYF.